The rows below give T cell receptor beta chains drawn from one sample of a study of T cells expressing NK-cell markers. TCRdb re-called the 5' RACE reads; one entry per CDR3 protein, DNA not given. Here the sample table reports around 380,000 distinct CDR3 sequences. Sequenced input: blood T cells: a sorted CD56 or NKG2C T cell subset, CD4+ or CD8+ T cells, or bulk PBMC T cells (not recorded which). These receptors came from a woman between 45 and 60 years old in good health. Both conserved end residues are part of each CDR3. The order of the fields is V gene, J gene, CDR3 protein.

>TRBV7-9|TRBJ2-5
CASSRAGGRKETQYF
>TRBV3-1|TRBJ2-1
CASSQGQGLKYNEQFF
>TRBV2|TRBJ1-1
CASSERLNGEAFF
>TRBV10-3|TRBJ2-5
CATSGGADQETQYF
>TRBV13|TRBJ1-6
CATPNGSPLHF
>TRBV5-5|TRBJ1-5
CASSLDPGGSNQPQHF
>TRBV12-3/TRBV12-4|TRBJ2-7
CASSPLMAGEQYF
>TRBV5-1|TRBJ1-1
CASSYQMGLNTEAFF
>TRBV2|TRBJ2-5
CASRGYPSVQGETQYF
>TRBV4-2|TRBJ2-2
CASSQVSLTLNTGELFF
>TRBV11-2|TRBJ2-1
CASSFGGVAGNEQFF
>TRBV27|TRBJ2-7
CASSTGWGKVYEQYF
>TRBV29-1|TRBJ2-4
CSVGAGTRENIQYF
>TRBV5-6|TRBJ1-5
CASSSVGGGNQPQHF
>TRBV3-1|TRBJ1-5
CASSQDGRNNQPQHF
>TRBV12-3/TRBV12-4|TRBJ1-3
CASTPWAGENTIYF
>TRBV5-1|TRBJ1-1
CASSPPGHLQGTEAFF
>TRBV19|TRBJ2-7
CASSDTLFHYEQYF
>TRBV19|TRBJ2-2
CASSSGAVVGELFF
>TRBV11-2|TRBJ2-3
CASSLDPVPLPNTDTQYF
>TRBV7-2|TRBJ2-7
CASSLTFYEQYF
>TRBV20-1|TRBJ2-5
CSAPPTGRTSGRLQETQYF
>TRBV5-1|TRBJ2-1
CASSLGSGGLEEQFF
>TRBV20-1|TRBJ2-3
CSATFRGRRSVGTDTQYF
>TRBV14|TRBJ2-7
CASSQLLGLAGDPYEQYF
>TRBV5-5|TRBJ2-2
CASSLMTGELFF
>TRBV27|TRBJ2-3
CASSLGGTGVTDTQYF
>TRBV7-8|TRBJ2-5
CASGITGTPKETQYF
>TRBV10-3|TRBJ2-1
CATRPRTDNNEQFF
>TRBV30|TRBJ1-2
CAWGQGGDYGYTF
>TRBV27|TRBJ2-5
CASAGQYRDQETQYF
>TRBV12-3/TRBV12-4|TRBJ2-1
CASTPTGGKTYNEQFF
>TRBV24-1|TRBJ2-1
CATRGDRAGHEQFF
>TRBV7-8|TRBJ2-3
CASSAGPSSTDTQYF
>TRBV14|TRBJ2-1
CASSHRTFTSYNEQFF
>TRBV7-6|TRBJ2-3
CASSNREEGTDTQYF
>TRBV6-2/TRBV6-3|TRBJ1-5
CASSYVGTNNQPQHF
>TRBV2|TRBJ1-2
CASSDKGFNYGYTF
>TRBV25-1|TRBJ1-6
CASSGDRGNSPLHF
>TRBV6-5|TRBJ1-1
CASSSDGRATEAFF
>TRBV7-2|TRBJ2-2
CASRTYRGPTGELFF
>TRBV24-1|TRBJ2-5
CATNGGGGETQYF
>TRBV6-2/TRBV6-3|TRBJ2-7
CASRYELHYEQYF
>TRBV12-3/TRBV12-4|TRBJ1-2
CASSLQGARGYTF
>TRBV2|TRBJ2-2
CASSEARGAGELFF
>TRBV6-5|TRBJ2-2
CASSRTLAGGPGELFF
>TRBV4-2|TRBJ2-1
CASSPGRPVSGLTYNEQFF
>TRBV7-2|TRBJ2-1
CASCSSGAGLAYNEQFF
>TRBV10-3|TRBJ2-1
CAIRDNGQGGEQFF
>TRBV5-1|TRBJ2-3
CASSLEGTSGRRTDTQYF
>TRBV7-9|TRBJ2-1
CASSLARGLAGSYNEQFF
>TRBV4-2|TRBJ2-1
CASSQEVGGSYNEQFF